This TCR beta chain originates from a study of T cells after posttransplantation cyclophosphamide. Findings of the study overall: Donor-recipient repertoire similarity was low at 1-2 months, rising over year one. Tissue-infiltrating T cells from skin or gut overlapped little with blood T cells. After PTCy, TRB diversity resembled that of CNI/methotrexate controls.

This clone was seen once. Its antigen is currently unknown. Repertoires were generated with immunoSEQ multiplex PCR, while TCRdb's copy carries only in-frame clones and drops some. Found here are about 16,000 clones, 92% of them singletons; the top ten hold 0.45% to 0.65%. Treatment was busulfan-fludarabine conditioning, a marrow graft, and cyclophosphamide on days +3 and +4. The sequencing here drew on CD4+ T cells sorted from blood, taken after allogeneic stem cell transplant with posttransplant cyclophosphamide. The sequence was collected from a male patient in his sixties or seventies who received an allogeneic stem cell transplant from a related donor and was CMV-positive. The graft donor may have contributed some T cells.

In nucleotides, the CDR3 is TGTGCCAGCAGGGGACAGGGTAATATTGATGGCTACACCTTC. It specifies CASRGQGNIDGYTF. J is TRBJ1-2 and V is TRBV27, with TRBD1 identical over 9 bases. This CDR3 contains 14 residues. Germline loops: CDR1 MNHEY, CDR2 SMNVEV (reference sequence). Trimming removed 6 bases from V and 6 bases from J; junction bases left unmatched: 8.